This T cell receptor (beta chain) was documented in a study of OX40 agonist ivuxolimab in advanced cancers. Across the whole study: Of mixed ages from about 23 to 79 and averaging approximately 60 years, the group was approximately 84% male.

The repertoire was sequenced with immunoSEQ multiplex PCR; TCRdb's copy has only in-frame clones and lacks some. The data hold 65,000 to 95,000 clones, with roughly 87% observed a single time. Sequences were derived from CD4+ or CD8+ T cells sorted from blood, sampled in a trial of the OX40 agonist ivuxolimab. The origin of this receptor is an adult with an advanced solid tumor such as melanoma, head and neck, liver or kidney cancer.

The CDR3 DNA sequence: TGTGCCAGCAGTGAACCTAACTATGGCTACACCTTC. Translated, it gives CASSEPNYGYTF. The chain joins TRBV25-1 to TRBJ1-2; D gene unclear. V was shortened by 2 bases and J by 0 bases, with 1 base between the two germline ends. CDR1 is MGHDK, CDR2 SYGVNS, per germline. The CDR3 runs to 12 residues.